This T cell receptor (beta chain) derives from a study of shared clonotypes between healthy human individuals. Study outcomes and limitations: It was the non-shared clonotypes that had lower generation probabilities than clonotypes shared by all four donors. Represented diversity, genetic and exposure-history alike, was limited by few donors. Even with large depth, rarefaction showed that sorted-subset sequencing was incomplete.

As defined, naive CD8 cells were CD45RO-negative and positively selected for CCR7, with terminally differentiated effector memory CD45RA+ cells excluded. Healthy HIV-negative adults with no recent acute infections or vaccinations were recruited as donors. On this clone itself: The antigen is unknown. Other DNA sequences of this sample code for an identical CDR3.

Profiled with immunoSEQ multiplex PCR; TCRdb holds only in-frame clones, not every one. The data contain approximately 1.9 million clones, about 94% of them singletons. Germline V gene lookup returns CDR1 SEHNR and CDR2 FQNEAQ (reference sequence). Trimming removed 5 bases at V and 4 bases at J, with 9 bases between. CDR3 length: 13 residues. The sequence was obtained from a man younger than 30 in good health. Some clones in this sample may be carry-over from other donors' samples. The specimen sequenced was naive CD8+ T cells from PBMCs. The chain couples TRBV7-9 to TRBJ2-1, with D maybe TRBD2 (5 bases). CDR3 coding DNA: TGTGCCAGCAGCGCAGGACTGTACAATGAGCAGTTCTTC. It yields the protein CASSAGLYNEQFF.